The clone carrying this TCR beta chain was counted between two and nine times. Its antigen is as yet unknown. This record belongs to a study of T cells after yellow fever vaccination. Study-wide results and caveats: Peaking faster, on day 5 versus 15, the secondary response was nonetheless weaker.

Germline lookup yields CDR1 SGHRS and CDR2 YFSETQ. This CDR3 region has 16 residues. Trimming took 0 bases from V and 1 from J, leaving 13 bases between them. A single record per CDR3 protein comes from TCRdb applying MiXCR to the 5' RACE reads. The sample yields 550,000 to 750,000 distinct CDR3 sequences, roughly 12% seen once. This receptor was taken from a man younger than 40 who received the YFV17D yellow fever vaccine. Sequences were derived from PBMCs, sampled on the day of the yellow fever booster vaccination. V gene TRBV5-1 combines with J gene TRBJ2-5; D call uncertain. In nucleotides, the CDR3 is TGCGCCAGCAGCTTGGATGGGCAGGCTAGCCAAGAGACCCAGTACTTC. Encoded protein: CASSLDGQASQETQYF.